A single sample gave rise to the 18 T cell receptor beta chains below, sequenced in a study of blood T cell repertoires in COVID-19. The assay was immunoSEQ multiplex PCR, and TCRdb's table has in-frame clones only and misses some. In the table there are 130,000 to 150,000 clones, 80% to 90% of which are singletons. The sequenced sample consisted of peripheral blood. The source is a man aged 18 to 29 with COVID-19, enrolled during active disease.

This rearrangement joins TRBV7-6 to TRBJ2-2, with 7 nucleotides matching TRBD2. This CDR3 spans 16 amino acids. Germline CDR1 and CDR2: SGHVS and FNYEAQ. V shed 0 bases and J 6 bases; nucleotides not matched to a gene: 7. The CDR3 here is CASSLAAGDLPGELFF. CDR3 bases: TGTGCCAGCAGCTTAGCTGCGGGAGATCTTCCCGGGGAGCTGTTTTTT.

The rearrangement joins TRBV6-5 to TRBJ2-7; 8 nucleotides match TRBD1. With V trimmed by 7 bases and J by 3 bases, 5 bases remained unmatched. The CDR3 consists of 13 residues. Germline V gives CDR1 MNHEY, CDR2 SVGAGI. The CDR3 DNA reads TGTGCCAGCAAGGACAGGGTGCGCTACGAGCAGTACTTC. Translating gives CASKDRVRYEQYF.

The chain has TRBV5-8 and TRBJ2-1; 10 bases are shared with TRBD2. The CDR3 is made up of 16 amino acids. CDR1 is SGHTS and CDR2 is YDEGEE in the germline V gene. Trimming at V came to 5 bases and at J to 3 bases, leaving 8 bases not matched to a gene. The CDR3 reads CASRKGLAENYNEQFF. The CDR3 bases are TGTGCCAGCAGAAAAGGACTAGCGGAGAACTACAATGAGCAGTTCTTC.

The CDR3 region has the DNA TGTGCCAGAATACAGGGGCGCATGGCCAAAAACATTCAGTACTTC. It translates to CARIQGRMAKNIQYF. The V call is TRBV7-5, the J call TRBJ2-4; TRBD1 is the table's D call and was not checked against the DNA. TRBV7-5 is an annotated pseudogene. This CDR3 is 15 amino acids long.

The chain carries TRBV19 and TRBJ2-7, with TRBD2 matching over 7 bases. Germline V CDR1 and CDR2: LNHDA, SQIVND (reference sequence). After removal of 7 bases from V and 5 bases from J, the junction contained 2 bases not matched to a gene. The CDR3 has 11 amino acids. This CDR3 reads CASIAGDEQYF. The CDR3 region has the DNA TGTGCCAGTATCGCGGGGGACGAGCAGTACTTC.

V and J are TRBV6-5 and TRBJ2-3; TRBD1 aligns across 8 bases. Germline V gene data show CDR1 as MNHEY and CDR2 as SVGAGI. With V trimmed by 8 bases and J by 8 bases, 6 bases remained unmatched. CDR3 length: 12 amino acids. For the CDR3, the DNA is TGTGCCAGCGGAGCAGGGGGCGGTACGCAGTATTTT. Its translation is CASGAGGGTQYF.

This clone was detected only once. The V gene is TRBV2, the J gene TRBJ2-7; tentatively, D is TRBD2 (5 bases). V shed 6 bases and J shed 5 bases, with 17 bases lying between them. This CDR3 has 14 residues. Germline-derived CDR1 and CDR2 are SNHLY and FYNNEI. The CDR3 reads CASREPGFGDEQYF. In DNA, the CDR3 is TGTGCCAGCAGGGAACCGGGATTCGGCGACGAGCAGTACTTC.

The rearrangement joins TRBV11-3 to TRBJ1-3; D is undetermined. V lost 5 bases and J lost 0, with 14 bases in between. The CDR3 totals 16 residues. Germline V CDR1 and CDR2: SGHNT, YENEEA. The CDR3 is CASSRGGGNSGNTIYF. CDR3 in DNA: TGTGCCAGCAGCCGTGGCGGCGGCAACTCTGGAAACACCATATATTTT.

The rearrangement links TRBV5-1 to TRBJ2-7; the match to TRBD2 covers 8 bases. J gave up 1 base and V 0 bases, and 3 bases lay outside the gene matches. Germline CDR1 and CDR2: SGHRS and YFSETQ. The CDR3 loop spans 15 amino acids. The CDR3 sequence is CASSLVAGGSYEQYF. The DNA of the CDR3 is TGCGCCAGCAGCTTGGTGGCGGGGGGATCCTACGAGCAGTACTTC.

The J gene is TRBJ2-1, the V gene TRBV11-2, with 8 bases identical to TRBD2. Germline CDR1 and CDR2: SGHAT and FQNNGV. V was clipped by 0 bases and J by 8 bases; unmatched bases: 9. This CDR3 is 16 amino acids long. The CDR3 region is CASSLEWAGGVYEQFF. The CDR3 DNA reads TGTGCCAGCAGCTTAGAATGGGCGGGAGGTGTGTATGAGCAGTTCTTC.

The chain employs TRBV28 and TRBJ2-6, with D perhaps TRBD2 (6 bases). The V gene lost 3 bases and the J gene lost 0 bases, with 18 bases spanning the gap. Germline CDR1 is MDHEN and CDR2 is SYDVKM. CDR3 size: 19 residues. CDR3 protein: CASSLNAMGGLSGANVLTF. The CDR3, as DNA: TGTGCCAGCAGTTTGAACGCGATGGGGGGTCTCTCTGGGGCCAACGTCCTGACTTTC. The variable domain in full, with the rest retrieved from reference TRBV28 and TRBJ2-6, is DVKVTQSSRYLVKRTGEKVFLECVQDMDHENMFWYRQDPGLGLRLIYFSYDVKMKEKGDIPEGYSVSREKKERFSLILESASTNQTSMYLCASSLNAMGGLSGANVLTFGAGSRLTVL.

The rearrangement links TRBV4-3 to TRBJ1-2; D is perhaps TRBD1 (6 bases). V lost 0 bases to trimming and J lost 6 bases, with 11 bases between them. This CDR3 region has 14 residues. CDR1 is LGHNA, CDR2 YSLEER, per germline. The CDR3 region is CASSQDYRADGYTF. CDR3 nucleotide sequence: TGCGCCAGCAGCCAAGATTACAGGGCTGATGGCTACACCTTC.

V gene TRBV6-2 or TRBV6-3 combines with J gene TRBJ1-1; 7 bases agree with TRBD1. CDR1 and CDR2 from the germline V gene are MNHEY and SVGEGT. The ends lost 4 bases at V and 2 bases at J; junction bases unmatched: 13. The CDR3 consists of 17 residues. The CDR3 DNA sequence: TGTGCCAGCAGTTCGTCAAATCCGTACAGGGGTAACACTGAAGCTTTCTTT. Its protein is CASSSSNPYRGNTEAFF.

The genes are TRBV28 and TRBJ2-3; no definite D call. Germline-derived CDR1 and CDR2 are MDHEN and SYDVKM. The V end was cut by 4 bases, the J end by 2 bases, with 10 bases between. CDR3 length: 14 residues. In DNA, the CDR3 is TGTGCCAGCAGTTCTGCCAGGAACACAGATACGCAGTATTTT. Encoded protein: CASSSARNTDTQYF.

The CDR3: CASNKPGQGRQPQHF. CDR3 bases: TGTGCCAGTAATAAACCGGGACAGGGACGCCAGCCCCAGCATTTT. The gene calls are TRBV19 and TRBJ1-5; 9 bases are shared with TRBD1. V shed 7 bases, J shed 7 bases, and the junction held 11 bases outside the gene matches. This CDR3 is built from 15 residues. Looked up from germline, CDR1 is LNHDA and CDR2 is SQIVND (reference sequence). The whole variable domain, filled in from reference TRBV19 and TRBJ1-5, reads DGGITQSPKYLFRKEGQNVTLSCEQNLNHDAMYWYRQDPGQGLRLIYYSQIVNDFQKGDIAEGYSVSREKKESFPLTVTSAQKNPTAFYLCASNKPGQGRQPQHFGDGTRLSIL.

V gene TRBV7-2 combines with J gene TRBJ2-3; 12 positions agree with TRBD2. V shed 2 bases, J shed 14 bases, and the junction held 8 bases outside the gene matches. The germline gives CDR1 SGHTA, CDR2 FQGNSA. The CDR3 covers 14 residues. The DNA of the CDR3 is TGTGCCAGCAGCTTAATCCTAGCGGGAGGGCCGGGGTATTTT. Amino acids: CASSLILAGGPGYF.

The V and J genes are TRBV6-1 and TRBJ1-5, with D uncertain. Trimming stripped 3 bases from V and 9 bases from J, with 6 bases between. This CDR3 comprises 11 residues. Per germline, CDR1 MNHNS and CDR2 SASEGT. In DNA form, the CDR3 reads TGTGCCAGCAGTGACGCGCTGCCCCAGCATTTT. This sequence encodes CASSDALPQHF.

The genes are TRBV11-2 and TRBJ2-7; TRBD1 matches at 8 bases. In germline, CDR1 is SGHAT, CDR2 FQNNGV. Trimming removed 1 base from V and 3 bases from J; junction bases left unmatched: 2. The length of the CDR3 is 14 residues. The CDR3 DNA reads TGTGCCAGCAGCTTAGGTACAGGGGGCTACGAGCAGTACTTC. Translated, it gives CASSLGTGGYEQYF.